Shown below are 21 T cell receptor beta chains from a single sample sequenced in a study of CD8+CD57+ T cells in acquired aplastic anemia. It was genomic DNA that served as the template for profiling TCR beta VDJ and CDR3. MiXCR, run by TCRdb on the reads, gives a single entry per CDR3 protein. The data show roughly 280,000 distinct CDR3 sequences, approximately 60% seen once. All patients picked for sequencing had shown, by flow cytometry, an expansion of CD8+CD57+ cells. The sample consisted of sorted CD4+, CD8+, or CD8+CD57+ T cells (not recorded which) from PBMCs. These receptors came from a human donor with aplastic anemia.

The chain links TRBV7-2 to TRBJ1-6; 9 nucleotides line up with TRBD1. Trimming took 6 bases from V and 7 from J; bases not matched to a gene: 13. The CDR3 has 17 residues. Germline V CDR1 and CDR2: SGHTA, FQGNSA. CDR3 sequence reads: CASRPYRDRDLNSPLHF. The CDR3 DNA reads as TGTGCCAGCAGACCGTACCGGGACAGGGATTTGAATTCACCCCTCCACTTT.

The table lists this clonotype with a few counts. V gene TRBV20-1 combines with J gene TRBJ1-6, with unresolved D. The CDR3 spans 12 residues. The ends were cut back, 4 bases at V and 9 bases at J, with 10 bases in the middle. Looked up from germline, CDR1 is DFQATT and CDR2 is SNEGSKA (reference sequence). This CDR3 reads CSANGVRSPLHF. Here the CDR3 DNA reads TGCAGTGCTAATGGGGTTCGTTCACCCCTCCACTTT.

The chain carries TRBV24-1 and TRBJ2-5; D remains unclear. V was clipped by 6 bases and J by 2 bases, with 3 bases between them. CDR1 and CDR2 from the germline V gene are KGHDR and SFDVKD. This CDR3 comprises 11 residues. Written as DNA, the CDR3 is TGTGCCACCAGTAGTCAAGAGACCCAGTACTTC. Translated, it gives CATSSQETQYF.

This clonotype showed up many times. V is TRBV7-9 and J is TRBJ1-1; no definite D call. Germline lookup yields CDR1 SEHNR and CDR2 FQNEAQ (reference sequence). The CDR3 has 13 amino acids. The V and J ends lost 0 bases and 7 bases respectively, with 9 bases between them. CDR3 bases: TGTGCCAGCAGCTTAGCCGGGTCTGATGAAGCTTTCTTT. Protein: CASSLAGSDEAFF.

The V call is TRBV2, the J call TRBJ1-4; 7 nucleotides agree with TRBD1. The CDR3 length is 15 residues. Germline-derived CDR1 and CDR2 are SNHLY and FYNNEI. The ends lost 3 bases at V and 7 bases at J; junction bases unmatched: 8. The CDR3 DNA reads TGTGCCAGCAGTGACGACATCCCAGGGGGTGAAAAACTGTTTTTT. Its translation is CASSDDIPGGEKLFF.

The chain uses TRBV6-5 and TRBJ1-6; 9 bases match TRBD1. Germline V gene data show CDR1 as MNHEY and CDR2 as SVGAGI. Trimming took 4 bases from V and 13 from J; bases not matched to a gene: 5. There are 13 residues in the CDR3. CDR3 loop: CASSLGQGSPLHF. The CDR3, as DNA: TGTGCCAGCAGTTTGGGACAGGGTTCGCCCCTCCACTTT.

This clonotype was recorded many times. V and J are TRBV27 and TRBJ1-5, with a weak D call TRBD1 (5 bases). Germline V lookup: CDR1 MNHEY, CDR2 SMNVEV (reference sequence). The V end lost 4 bases, the J end lost 7 bases, and 14 bases lay between the germline ends. This CDR3 has 14 residues. CDR3 sequence (DNA): TGTGCCAGCAGTTACTTAATCGGGGGACAGCCCCAGCATTTT. This gives the protein CASSYLIGGQPQHF.

This clonotype has a count of ten or more. The V gene is TRBV14, the J gene TRBJ1-1; tentatively, D is TRBD1 (5 bases). The CDR3 sequence is 16 residues long. The germline V gene encodes CDR1 SGHDN and CDR2 FVKESK. Trimming cost V 1 base and J 0 bases, with 12 bases left between them. The CDR3: CASSQVDSRLNTEAFF. In nucleotides, the CDR3 is TGTGCCAGCAGCCAAGTAGACAGCCGACTGAACACTGAAGCTTTCTTT. Full variable domain (remainder filled in from reference TRBV14 and TRBJ1-1): EAGVTQFPSHSVIEKGQTVTLRCDPISGHDNLYWYRRVMGKEIKFLLHFVKESKQDESGMPNNRFLAERTGGTYSTLKVQPAELEDSGVYFCASSQVDSRLNTEAFFGQGTRLTVV.

This clonotype was found a few times. The chain has TRBV18 and TRBJ1-1; D is perhaps TRBD1 (6 bases). Trimming cost V 0 bases and J 1 base, with 12 bases left between them. The CDR3 runs 16 residues. Germline values: CDR1 KGHSH, CDR2 LQKENI. In DNA, the CDR3 is TGTGCCAGCTCACCACCTTCAGGGGCTCGGAACACTGAAGCTTTCTTT. Residues: CASSPPSGARNTEAFF. Filled out from reference TRBV18 and TRBJ1-1, the complete variable domain reads NAGVMQNPRHLVRRRGQEARLRCSPMKGHSHVYWYRQLPEEGLKFMVYLQKENIIDESGMPKERFSAEFPKEGPSILRIQQVVRGDSAAYFCASSPPSGARNTEAFFGQGTRLTVV.

V is TRBV2 and J is TRBJ2-7, with no clear D. The CDR3 length is 13 residues. Trimming shortened V by 4 bases and J by 2 bases, and 9 bases separated the two germline ends. CDR1 is SNHLY, CDR2 FYNNEI, per germline. CDR3 nucleotides: TGTGCCAGCAGTGTAGGGCTTCCCTACGAGCAGTACGTC. It codes for CASSVGLPYEQYV.

The chain combines TRBV29-1 with TRBJ1-3; tentatively, D is TRBD1 (5 bases). Between the trimmed V and J ends, which lost 4 bases and 1 base, there was a span of 8 bases. Germline CDR1 reads SQVTM; CDR2 reads ANQGSEA. The CDR3 extends over 13 amino acids. The CDR3 protein is CSVGKGSGNTIYF. The CDR3 DNA reads TGCAGCGTTGGAAAGGGGTCTGGAAACACCATATATTTT.

The CDR3 loop reads CASSLEQKRGEKLFF. The CDR3 DNA reads TGTGCCAGCAGCTTAGAGCAGAAACGGGGAGAAAAACTGTTTTTT. The rearrangement links TRBV11-2 to TRBJ1-4; D gene uncertain. This CDR3 spans 15 amino acids. Trimming left V 0 bases short and J 8 bases short, with 13 bases between. Germline V gene sequence: CDR1 SGHAT, CDR2 FQNNGV. Using reference TRBV11-2 and TRBJ1-4 for the parts outside the CDR3, the full variable domain is EAGVAQSPRYKIIEKRQSVAFWCNPISGHATLYWYQQILGQGPKLLIQFQNNGVVDDSQLPKDRFSAERLKGVDSTLKIQPAKLEDSAVYLCASSLEQKRGEKLFFGSGTQLSVL.

This clonotype was picked up many times. This sequence joins TRBV3-1 and TRBJ1-2; 9 bases map to TRBD1. The length of the CDR3 is 16 residues. CDR1 is LGHDT, CDR2 YNNKEL, per germline (reference sequence). The V gene end was trimmed by 11 bases and the J gene end by 7 bases; junction bases not matched to a gene: 20. This chain's CDR3 is CAGLWSRSRTGVGYTF. The CDR3 DNA sequence: TGTGCCGGTTTGTGGTCAAGATCTCGGACAGGGGTTGGCTACACCTTC.

The CDR3 region has the DNA TGCAGTGCTAGATCCCTGGGAGGGACAGGGAGCTATAATTCACCCCTCCACTTT. Translated: CSARSLGGTGSYNSPLHF. The chain is built from TRBV20-1 and TRBJ1-6, with 9 bases lining up with TRBD1. With V trimmed by 2 bases and J by 3 bases, 11 bases remained unmatched. CDR1 is DFQATT and CDR2 is SNEGSKA in the germline V gene (reference sequence). The CDR3 is 18 residues long.

The J gene is TRBJ2-7, the V gene TRBV7-3; D not resolved. The germline V and J ends were trimmed by 4 bases and 6 bases, with 16 bases remaining between them. The germline V gene has CDR1 SGHTA and CDR2 FQGTGA. The CDR3 has 14 amino acids. For the CDR3, the DNA is TGTGCCAGCAGCTACGGGCCGGCTACTGGCGAGCAGTACTTC. This gives the protein CASSYGPATGEQYF.

This clonotype was detected only a few times. The chain employs TRBV19 and TRBJ1-2; the match to TRBD1 covers 7 bases. Germline CDR1 and CDR2: LNHDA and SQIVND (reference sequence). V lost 9 bases to trimming and J lost 4 bases; unmatched junction nucleotides: 8. This CDR3 contains 13 residues. CDR3 coding DNA: TGTGCCAGCGGAAAACAGGGGACCTATGGCTACACCTTC. This sequence encodes CASGKQGTYGYTF.

The V and J genes are TRBV5-8 and TRBJ2-2; a possible D gene is TRBD1 (6 bases). Deletions cut 5 bases from V and 3 bases from J, with 17 bases between. CDR3 length: 16 amino acids. CDR1 is SGHTS, CDR2 YDEGEE, per germline. The CDR3 DNA reads as TGTGCCAGCAGATTCGGACCAGGGGCAGACACCGGGGAGCTGTTTTTT. It is translated as CASRFGPGADTGELFF. Supplemented by reference TRBV5-8 and TRBJ2-2, the full variable domain reads EAGVTQSPTHLIKTRGQQATLRCSPISGHTSVYWYQQALGLGLQFLLWYDEGEERNRGNFPPRFSGRQFPNYSSELNVNALELEDSALYLCASRFGPGADTGELFFGEGSRLTVL.

The chain has TRBV18 and TRBJ1-5; no definite D call. V lost 5 bases, J lost 0 bases, and 11 bases lay in between. CDR3 length: 15 residues. Per germline, CDR1 KGHSH and CDR2 LQKENI. The CDR3 DNA follows: TGTGCCAGCTCAGGCCCCGGAGGTAGCAATCAGCCCCAGCATTTT. Its protein product is CASSGPGGSNQPQHF.

A few counts support this clonotype. The chain couples TRBV7-6 to TRBJ2-7; D is unresolved. Germline V gene data show CDR1 as SGHVS and CDR2 as FNYEAQ. This CDR3 spans 11 amino acids. The ends were cut back, 5 bases at V and 5 bases at J, with 7 bases in the middle. Written as DNA, the CDR3 is TGTGCCAGCAGCCAATATGACGAGCAGTACTTC. This translates into CASSQYDEQYF.

In this sample, this clonotype turned up a few times. This may stem from a read error, because a much larger clone lies one nucleotide away. This sequence joins TRBV5-4 and TRBJ1-2; the D is unclear. CDR1 is SGHNT, CDR2 YYREEE, per germline (reference sequence). The CDR3 spans 15 residues. The CDR3 spells CASSLETGPGYGCTF. The CDR3 coding sequence is TGTGCCAGCAGCTTGGAGACCGGGCCGGGGTATGGCTGCACCTTC.

A note on this clonotype: At one of its ends the junction is not consistent with the germline gene, which may arise from a read error. The CDR3 bases are TGTGCCAGCAGCCCTTTCGGCCGACCACTCTACGAGCAGAACTTC. Translating gives CASSPFGRPLYEQNF. The chain employs TRBV9 and TRBJ2-7; D is unresolved. The CDR3 runs to 15 residues. Per germline, CDR1 SGDLS and CDR2 YYNGEE.